One sample yielded the 26 T cell receptor beta chains listed below, sequenced in a study of blood T cells in healthy people across ages. Together with a sample-barcoded 5' primer, a J-beta primer mix was included in a second PCR lasting about 7 to 11 cycles. A single record per CDR3 protein comes from TCRdb applying MiXCR to the 5' RACE reads. There are around 1,000,000 distinct CDR3 sequences in the sample; under 40% occur only once, and roughly 13% lies in the top ten. Sequenced sample: blood. All receptors derive from a man between 18 and 35 years old in good health.

The chain couples TRBV20-1 to TRBJ2-1, with no clear D. The CDR3 has 10 amino acids. CDR1 is DFQATT, CDR2 SNEGSKA, per germline (reference sequence). With 6 bases removed from V and 9 bases from J, the gap between germline ends came to 9 bases. The CDR3 coding sequence is TGCAGTGCATCTCCAAGTGAGCAGTTCTTC. It is translated as CSASPSEQFF.

This clonotype was counted a few times. The chain carries TRBV27 and TRBJ2-1; weak D call: TRBD1 (6 bases). Trimming removed 6 bases at V and 0 bases at J, with 18 bases between. Germline assignment: CDR1 MNHEY and CDR2 SMNVEV (reference sequence). The CDR3 sequence is 17 residues long. The CDR3, as DNA: TGTGCCAGCAGCGATATATCGTGGGACACCTCCTACAATGAGCAGTTCTTC. It translates to CASSDISWDTSYNEQFF.

In regard to this clonotype: Just one base apart from a much larger clone, this may be a read error. The chain uses TRBV11-1 and TRBJ2-3; the D gene could be TRBD1 or TRBD2 (5 bases each). Germline-derived CDR1 and CDR2 are SGHAT and FQDESV (reference sequence). V lost 5 bases and J lost 0, with 9 bases in between. This CDR3 is built from 14 residues. CDR3 DNA: TGTGCCAGCAGCGCTCGGGACAGCACAGATACGCAGTATTTT. It is translated as CASSARDSTDTQYF.

The chain carries TRBV5-4 and TRBJ2-1; D gene uncertain. The J call may be faulty, since TRBJ2-7 better matches the DNA end. CDR3 length: 13 residues. From germline, CDR1 is SGHNT and CDR2 YYREEE (reference sequence). The CDR3 DNA is TGTGCCAGCAGCCGTAACAAATGGCGCGAGCAGTACTTC. It yields the protein CASSRNKWREQYF.

The chain links TRBV5-1 to TRBJ2-5; D uncertain. Germline V gene sequence: CDR1 SGHRS, CDR2 YFSETQ. CDR3 length equals 13 residues. The germline V and J ends were trimmed by 1 base and 2 bases, with 6 bases remaining between them. The CDR3 DNA is TGCGCCAGCAGCTTGATGGGGCAAGAGACCCAGTACTTC. Translated, it gives CASSLMGQETQYF. The entire variable domain, with the rest obtained from reference TRBV5-1 and TRBJ2-5, is as follows: KAGVTQTPRYLIKTRGQQVTLSCSPISGHRSVSWYQQTPGQGLQFLFEYFSETQRNKGNFPGRFSGRQFSNSRSEMNVSTLELGDSALYLCASSLMGQETQYFGPGTRLLVL.

Comments on this clonotype: A much bigger clone sits one base away, suggesting this may be a read error. The V gene is TRBV27, the J gene TRBJ1-5, with 7 bases that match TRBD1. The V gene's germline CDR1 is MNHEY and CDR2 SMNVEV (reference sequence). The CDR3 has 15 amino acids. With 2 bases clipped from V and 6 bases from J, the junction kept 7 bases outside the gene matches. CDR3 sequence: CASSLPGTDPQPQHF. The DNA of the CDR3 is TGTGCCAGCAGTTTACCAGGGACAGATCCTCAGCCCCAGCATTTT.

CDR3 amino acids: CASSEYRGPDEQYF. The CDR3 nucleotides are TGTGCCAGCAGTGAGTACAGGGGGCCCGACGAGCAGTACTTC. The chain uses TRBV6-1 and TRBJ2-7; TRBD1 matches at 9 bases. There are 14 residues in the CDR3. Trimming cost V 3 bases and J 5 bases; bases outside gene matches: 5. CDR1 is MNHNS and CDR2 is SASEGT in the germline V gene.

To note about this clonotype: Compared with germline, one end of the junction differs, possibly owing to a read error. V and J are TRBV5-1 and TRBJ1-1; D is ambiguous. The length of the CDR3 is 11 residues. In germline, CDR1 is SGHRS, CDR2 YFSETQ. The CDR3 spells CTSSLDTEAFF. The CDR3 DNA reads TGCACCAGCAGCTTGGACACTGAAGCTTTCTTT.

This chain connects TRBV5-1 to TRBJ1-1, with D unclear. V lost 4 bases and J lost 3, with 13 bases in between. This CDR3 region has 14 residues. The germline V gene has CDR1 SGHRS and CDR2 YFSETQ. CDR3 DNA sequence: TGCGCCAGCAGCCTCTTGACCTCGGACACTGAAGCTTTCTTT. It is translated as CASSLLTSDTEAFF.

About this clonotype: A far larger clone is one nucleotide away, so this likely arose from a read error. The CDR3 reads CASSQDSSTDTRYF. DNA of the CDR3: TGCGCCAGCAGCCAGGACAGCAGCACAGATACGCGGTATTTT. This sequence joins TRBV4-1 and TRBJ2-3, with a tentative D call TRBD1 (6 bases). The length of the CDR3 is 14 residues. Germline assignment: CDR1 MGHRA and CDR2 YSYEKL.

V gene TRBV12-3 or TRBV12-4 combines with J gene TRBJ1-1; D not resolved. V lost 4 bases, J lost 5 bases, and 11 bases lay in between. This CDR3 has 13 residues. CDR3 protein: CASSSDLETEAFF. CDR3 in DNA: TGTGCCAGCAGTTCGGACTTGGAAACTGAAGCTTTCTTT.

As to this clonotype: Germline is not matched at one junction end, which may reflect a read error. The gene calls are TRBV12-3 or TRBV12-4 and TRBJ2-7; either TRBD1 or TRBD2 may fit D (6 bases each). CDR3 length: 14 amino acids. The CDR3 is CASNLQGGGYEQYF. The CDR3 bases are TGTGCCAGCAATTTACAGGGTGGGGGGTACGAGCAGTACTTC.

V gene TRBV20-1 combines with J gene TRBJ2-3; D not certain. Germline CDR1 DFQATT, CDR2 SNEGSKA (reference sequence). CDR3 length equals 11 residues. V lost 3 bases and J lost 7, with 8 bases in between. The CDR3 bases are TGCAGTGCTAGTTATGGGTATACGCAGTATTTT. Translating gives CSASYGYTQYF.

The rearrangement links TRBV30 to TRBJ2-5; tentative D call: TRBD1 (6 bases). The V and J ends lost 2 bases and 3 bases respectively, with 10 bases between them. Germline lookup yields CDR1 GTSNPN and CDR2 SVGIG (reference sequence). The CDR3 spans 13 residues. The CDR3 coding sequence is TGTGCCTGGAGTAGAAACAGGGAAGAGACCCAGTACTTC. The encoded protein is CAWSRNREETQYF. The full variable domain, in which reference TRBV30 and TRBJ2-5 provide the parts outside the CDR3, is SQTIHQWPATLVQPVGSPLSLECTVEGTSNPNLYWYRQAAGRGLQLLFYSVGIGQISSEVPQNLSASRPQDRQFILSSKKLLLSDSGFYLCAWSRNREETQYFGPGTRLLVL.

This clonotype was seen a handful of times. This sequence joins TRBV20-1 and TRBJ2-3; D tentatively fits TRBD1 or TRBD2 (6 bases each). Germline V CDR1 and CDR2: DFQATT, SNEGSKA (reference sequence). Trimming took 3 bases from V and 3 from J, leaving 16 bases between them. The CDR3 sequence is 15 residues long. The CDR3 is CSASSTGGETDTQYF. The CDR3 DNA reads TGCAGTGCTAGCTCGACCGGGGGCGAAACAGATACGCAGTATTTT.

This clonotype was counted ten times or more. This rearrangement joins TRBV7-9 to TRBJ1-2; D unresolved. The CDR3 is 12 amino acids. Germline CDR1 reads SEHNR; CDR2 reads FQNEAQ (reference sequence). V was trimmed by 6 bases and J by 3 bases, leaving 8 bases between them. The CDR3 coding sequence is TGTGCCAGCAGTTCTAGCGACTATGGCTACACCTTC. It encodes CASSSSDYGYTF.

This clonotype was detected a few times. CDR3 region: CASTQGTGGNQPQHF. In DNA form, the CDR3 reads TGTGCCAGCACCCAGGGGACGGGAGGAAATCAGCCCCAGCATTTT. The chain joins TRBV6-2 or TRBV6-3 to TRBJ1-5; possible D gene TRBD1, 6 bases. Germline loops: CDR1 MNHEY, CDR2 SVGEGT. CDR3 length equals 15 residues. V lost 7 bases, J lost 4 bases, and 17 bases lay in between.

J is TRBJ1-4 and V is TRBV5-5, with TRBD1 as a possible D gene (5 bases). V lost 5 bases and J lost 7, with 21 bases in between. Germline V lookup: CDR1 SGHKS, CDR2 YYEKEE (reference sequence). The CDR3 totals 16 residues. CDR3 protein: CASSPRQSIEGEKLFF. The CDR3 DNA reads TGTGCCAGCAGTCCGCGACAGTCGATAGAAGGTGAAAAACTGTTTTTT.

The J gene is TRBJ1-2, the V gene TRBV12-5, with D tentatively TRBD1 (6 bases). The CDR3 is 17 residues long. Germline CDR1 LGHNT, CDR2 FRNRAP. Trimming removed 3 bases from V and 0 bases from J, with 17 bases in between. The CDR3 nucleotides read TGTGCTAGTGGTTTTCGAGTAGAAGGACAGACTAACTATGGCTACACCTTC. Protein sequence: CASGFRVEGQTNYGYTF.

This clonotype was counted a few times. The J gene is TRBJ1-5, the V gene TRBV20-1, with 11 bases matching TRBD1. Looked up from germline, CDR1 is DFQATT and CDR2 is SNEGSKA (reference sequence). The CDR3 is 14 residues long. Trimming cost V 5 bases and J 3 bases; bases outside gene matches: 3. CDR3 loop: CSARTGGDNQPQHF. CDR3 DNA: TGCAGTGCTCGGACAGGGGGCGACAATCAGCCCCAGCATTTT.

The rearrangement links TRBV28 to TRBJ1-1; D gene ambiguous. Trimming stripped 4 bases from V and 0 bases from J, with 12 bases between. The germline CDR1 and CDR2 sequences are MDHEN and SYDVKM. The CDR3 has 15 residues. CDR3 coding DNA: TGTGCCAGCAGTTCCCCGACGGTTATGAACACTGAAGCTTTCTTT. It codes for CASSSPTVMNTEAFF.

The genes are TRBV20-1 and TRBJ1-1; no firm D call. CDR3 length equals 13 residues. The V end was cut by 0 bases, the J end by 5 bases, with 10 bases between. In germline, CDR1 is DFQATT, CDR2 SNEGSKA (reference sequence). CDR3 sequence reads: CSARDRPGTEAFF. The DNA for the CDR3 is TGCAGTGCTAGAGACCGCCCTGGGACTGAAGCTTTCTTT.

The DNA of the CDR3 is TGTGCCAGCAGCTTAGCGCGGGGAGGGGAAGGCAATCAGCCCCAGCATTTT. Its protein is CASSLARGGEGNQPQHF. V and J are TRBV7-8 and TRBJ1-5; TRBD1 might be the D (5 bases). The CDR3 is 17 residues long. With 0 bases removed from V and 2 bases from J, the gap between germline ends came to 14 bases. Germline-derived CDR1 and CDR2 are SGHVS and FQNEAQ.

There are a few counts of this clonotype. The J gene is TRBJ1-2, the V gene TRBV5-1, with D tentatively TRBD1 (5 bases). Trimming took off 3 bases at V and 6 bases at J, with 12 bases between the two ends. Germline V gene data show CDR1 as SGHRS and CDR2 as YFSETQ. The CDR3 is 13 amino acids. CDR3: CASSSGTDDGYTF. Here the CDR3 DNA reads TGCGCCAGCAGCTCCGGGACGGATGATGGCTACACCTTC.

This clonotype turned up a few times. V is TRBV6-6 and J is TRBJ1-2; possible D gene TRBD1, 5 bases. The V gene's germline CDR1 is MNHNY and CDR2 SVGAGI (reference sequence). The CDR3 covers 13 residues. Trimming shortened V by 6 bases and J by 5 bases, and 13 bases separated the two germline ends. CDR3 in amino acids: CASRQANTYGYTF. The CDR3, as DNA: TGTGCCAGCAGACAGGCAAACACTTATGGCTACACCTTC.

This clonotype was observed a single time. V is TRBV20-1 and J is TRBJ1-2; D not certain. V was clipped by 0 bases and J by 4 bases, with 9 bases between them. Germline CDR1 is DFQATT and CDR2 is SNEGSKA (reference sequence). CDR3 length: 13 amino acids. The CDR3 coding sequence is TGCAGTGCTAGAGATGGTAGTACCTATGGCTACACCTTC. Amino acid sequence: CSARDGSTYGYTF.